This T cell receptor beta chain appears in the sequencing data of a study of shared clonotypes between healthy human individuals. Whole-study results and caveats: Sorted-subset sequencing, rarefaction showed, was incomplete despite large depth. Larger estimated richness was generally seen in naive subsets than in memory subsets.

CD4+ cells underwent separation, giving CD45RA+ naive and CD45RA-negative memory subsets. In replicate PCRs of sorted subsets, roughly 200 ng DNA, approximately 30,000 T cell genomes, was used. Some clones are missing from TCRdb's copy, which holds only in-frame ones; the method was immunoSEQ multiplex PCR. The data hold approximately 2.5 million clones, with approximately 92% observed a single time. The V end was cut by 1 base, the J end by 0 bases, with 8 bases between. The CDR3 is 15 amino acids. The germline gives CDR1 SGHAT, CDR2 FQNNGV. Details on this clone: Its antigen is unidentified.

Sequencing was carried out using naive CD4+ T cells sorted from blood. Regarding subset: CD45RA+ positively selected. The chain joins TRBV11-2 to TRBJ2-3; D not certain. This receptor was obtained from a man younger than 30 in good health. The CDR3 region has the DNA TGTGCCAGCAGCTTAGTTTCCAGGAGCACAGATACGCAGTATTTT. This translates into CASSLVSRSTDTQYF.